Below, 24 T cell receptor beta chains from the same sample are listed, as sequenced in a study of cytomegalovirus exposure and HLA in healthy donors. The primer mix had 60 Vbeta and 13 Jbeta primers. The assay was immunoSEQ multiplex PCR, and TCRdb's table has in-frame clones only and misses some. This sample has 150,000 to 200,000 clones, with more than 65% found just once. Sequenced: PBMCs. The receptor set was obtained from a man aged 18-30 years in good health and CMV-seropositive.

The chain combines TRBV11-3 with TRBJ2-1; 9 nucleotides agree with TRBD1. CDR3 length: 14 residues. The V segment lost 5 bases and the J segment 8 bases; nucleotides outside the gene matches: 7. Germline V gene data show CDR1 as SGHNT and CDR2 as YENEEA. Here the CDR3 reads CASSARTGVHEQFF. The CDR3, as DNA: TGTGCCAGCAGCGCCCGGACAGGGGTCCATGAGCAGTTCTTC. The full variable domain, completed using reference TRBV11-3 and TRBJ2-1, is EAGVVQSPRYKIIEKKQPVAFWCNPISGHNTLYWYLQNLGQGPELLIRYENEEAVDDSQLPKDRFSAERLKGVDSTLKIQPAELGDSAVYLCASSARTGVHEQFFGPGTRLTVL.

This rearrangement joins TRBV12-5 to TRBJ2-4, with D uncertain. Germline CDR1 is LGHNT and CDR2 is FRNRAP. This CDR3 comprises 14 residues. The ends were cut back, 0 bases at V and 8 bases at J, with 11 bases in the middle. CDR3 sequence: CASGLVARLDIQYF. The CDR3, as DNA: TGTGCTAGTGGTTTGGTAGCCAGACTGGACATTCAGTACTTC. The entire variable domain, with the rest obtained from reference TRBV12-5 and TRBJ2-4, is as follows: DARVTQTPRHKVTEMGQEVTMRCQPILGHNTVFWYRQTMMQGLELLAYFRNRAPLDDSGMPKDRFSAEMPDATLATLKIQPSEPRDSAVYFCASGLVARLDIQYFGAGTRLSVL.

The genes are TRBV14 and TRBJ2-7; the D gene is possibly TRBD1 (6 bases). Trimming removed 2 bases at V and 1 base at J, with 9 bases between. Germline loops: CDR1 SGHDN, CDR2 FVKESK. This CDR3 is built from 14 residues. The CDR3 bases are TGTGCCAGCAGCCAAAAAACAGGGTCCTACGAGCAGTACTTC. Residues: CASSQKTGSYEQYF.

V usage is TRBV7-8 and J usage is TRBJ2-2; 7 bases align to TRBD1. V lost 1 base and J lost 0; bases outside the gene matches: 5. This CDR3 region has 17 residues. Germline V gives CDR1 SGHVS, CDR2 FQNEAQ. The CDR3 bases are TGTGCCAGCAGCTTAGGCCCGGACAGGCCGAACACCGGGGAGCTGTTTTTT. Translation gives CASSLGPDRPNTGELFF.

CDR3 region: CASSPEMNTEAFF. The CDR3 DNA reads TGCGCCAGCAGCCCGGAGATGAACACTGAAGCTTTCTTT. The chain links TRBV5-1 to TRBJ1-1, with D uncertain. CDR1 is SGHRS, CDR2 YFSETQ, per germline. V dropped 4 bases and J dropped 0 bases, with 7 bases sitting between them. This CDR3 spans 13 amino acids.

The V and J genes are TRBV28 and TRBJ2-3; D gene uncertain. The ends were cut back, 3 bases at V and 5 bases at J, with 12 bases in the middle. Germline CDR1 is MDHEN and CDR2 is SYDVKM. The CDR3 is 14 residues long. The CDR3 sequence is CASSFPGNRDTQYF. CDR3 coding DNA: TGTGCCAGCAGTTTCCCCGGTAATCGAGATACGCAGTATTTT. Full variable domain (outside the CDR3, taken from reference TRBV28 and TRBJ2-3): DVKVTQSSRYLVKRTGEKVFLECVQDMDHENMFWYRQDPGLGLRLIYFSYDVKMKEKGDIPEGYSVSREKKERFSLILESASTNQTSMYLCASSFPGNRDTQYFGPGTRLTVL.

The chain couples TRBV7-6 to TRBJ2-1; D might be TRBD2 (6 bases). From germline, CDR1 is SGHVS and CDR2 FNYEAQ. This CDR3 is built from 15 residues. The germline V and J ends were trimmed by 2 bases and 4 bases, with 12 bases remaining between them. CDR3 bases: TGTGCCAGCAGCTTACCAGTGGGGGGATACAATGAGCAGTTCTTC. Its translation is CASSLPVGGYNEQFF.

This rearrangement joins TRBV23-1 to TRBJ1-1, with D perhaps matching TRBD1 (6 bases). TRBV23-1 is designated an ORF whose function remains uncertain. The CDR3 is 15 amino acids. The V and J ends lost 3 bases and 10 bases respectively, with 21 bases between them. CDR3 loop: CASSQHRDVCIGAFF. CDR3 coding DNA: TGCGCCAGCAGTCAGCACAGGGATGTGTGTATAGGAGCTTTCTTT.

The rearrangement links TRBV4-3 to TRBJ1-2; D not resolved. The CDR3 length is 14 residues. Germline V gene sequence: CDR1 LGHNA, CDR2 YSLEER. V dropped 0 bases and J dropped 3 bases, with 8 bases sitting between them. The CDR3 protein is CASSQERADYGYTF. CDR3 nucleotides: TGCGCCAGCAGCCAAGAGCGGGCAGACTATGGCTACACCTTC.

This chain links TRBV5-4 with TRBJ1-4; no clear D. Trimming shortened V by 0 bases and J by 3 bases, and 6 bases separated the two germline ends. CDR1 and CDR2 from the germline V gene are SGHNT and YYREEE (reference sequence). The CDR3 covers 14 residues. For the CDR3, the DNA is TGTGCCAGCAGCTTGGGGCCAGCTAATGAAAAACTGTTTTTT. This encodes CASSLGPANEKLFF.

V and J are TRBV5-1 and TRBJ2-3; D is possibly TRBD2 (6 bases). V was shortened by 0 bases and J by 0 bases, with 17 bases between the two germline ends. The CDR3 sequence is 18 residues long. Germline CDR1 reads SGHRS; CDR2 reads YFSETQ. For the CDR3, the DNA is TGCGCCAGCAGCTTGGACCTCTCGGTGGGGACTAGCACAGATACGCAGTATTTT. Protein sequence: CASSLDLSVGTSTDTQYF.

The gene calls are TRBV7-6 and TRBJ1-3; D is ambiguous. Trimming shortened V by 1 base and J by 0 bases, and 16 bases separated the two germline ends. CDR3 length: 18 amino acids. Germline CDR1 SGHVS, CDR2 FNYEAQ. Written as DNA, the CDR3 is TGTGCCAGCAGCTTAGGGAACAGAAATTTCCGCTCTGGAAACACCATATATTTT. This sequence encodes CASSLGNRNFRSGNTIYF. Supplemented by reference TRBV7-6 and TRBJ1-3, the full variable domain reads GAGVSQSPRYKVTKRGQDVALRCDPISGHVSLYWYRQALGQGPEFLTYFNYEAQQDKSGLPNDRFSAERPEGSISTLTIQRTEQRDSAMYRCASSLGNRNFRSGNTIYFGEGSWLTVV.

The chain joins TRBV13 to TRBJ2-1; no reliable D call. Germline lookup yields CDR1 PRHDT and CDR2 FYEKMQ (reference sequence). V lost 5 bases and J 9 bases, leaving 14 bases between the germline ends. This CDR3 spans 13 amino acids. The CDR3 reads CASSLQADAEQFF. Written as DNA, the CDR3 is TGTGCCAGCAGCCTCCAGGCTGACGCTGAGCAGTTCTTC.

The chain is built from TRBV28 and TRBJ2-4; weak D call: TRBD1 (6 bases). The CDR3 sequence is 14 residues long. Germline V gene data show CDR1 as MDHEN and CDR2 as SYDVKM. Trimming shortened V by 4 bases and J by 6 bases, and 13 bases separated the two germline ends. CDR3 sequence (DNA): TGTGCCAGCAGTTGGGACATTAGTCGAAACATTCAGTACTTC. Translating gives CASSWDISRNIQYF. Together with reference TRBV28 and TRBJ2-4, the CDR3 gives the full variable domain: DVKVTQSSRYLVKRTGEKVFLECVQDMDHENMFWYRQDPGLGLRLIYFSYDVKMKEKGDIPEGYSVSREKKERFSLILESASTNQTSMYLCASSWDISRNIQYFGAGTRLSVL.

For the CDR3, the DNA is TGTGCCAGCAGCTTGGGCCGTCGACAGGGGCCAACCTACGAGCAGTACTTC. Protein product: CASSLGRRQGPTYEQYF. V is TRBV7-8 and J is TRBJ2-7; 8 positions match TRBD1. The CDR3 extends over 17 amino acids. Per the germline V gene, CDR1 is SGHVS and CDR2 is FQNEAQ. V dropped 3 bases and J dropped 2; count of bases not matched to a gene: 12.

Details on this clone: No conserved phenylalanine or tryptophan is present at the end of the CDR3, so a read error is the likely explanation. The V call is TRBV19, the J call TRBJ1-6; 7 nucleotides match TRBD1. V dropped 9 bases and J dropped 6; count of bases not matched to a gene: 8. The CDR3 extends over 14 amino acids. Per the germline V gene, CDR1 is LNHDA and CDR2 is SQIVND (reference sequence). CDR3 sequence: CASGGTAPNSPLHL. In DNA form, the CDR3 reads TGTGCCAGCGGTGGGACAGCACCTAATTCACCCCTCCACCTT.

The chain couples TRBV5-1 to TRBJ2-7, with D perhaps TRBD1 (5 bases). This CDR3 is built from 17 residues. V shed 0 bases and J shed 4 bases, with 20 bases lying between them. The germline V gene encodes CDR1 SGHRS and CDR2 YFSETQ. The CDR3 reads CASSLGDRELRAYEQYF. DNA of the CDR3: TGCGCCAGCAGCTTGGGTGACAGAGAACTACGGGCGTACGAGCAGTACTTC. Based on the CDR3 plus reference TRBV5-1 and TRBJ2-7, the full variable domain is KAGVTQTPRYLIKTRGQQVTLSCSPISGHRSVSWYQQTPGQGLQFLFEYFSETQRNKGNFPGRFSGRQFSNSRSEMNVSTLELGDSALYLCASSLGDRELRAYEQYFGPGTRLTVT.

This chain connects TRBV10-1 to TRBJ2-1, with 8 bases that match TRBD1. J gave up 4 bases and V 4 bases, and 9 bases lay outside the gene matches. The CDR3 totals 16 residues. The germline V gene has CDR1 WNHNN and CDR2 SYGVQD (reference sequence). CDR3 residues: CASSGSPGTGYNEQFF. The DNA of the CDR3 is TGCGCCAGCAGTGGCTCTCCCGGGACAGGATACAATGAGCAGTTCTTC.

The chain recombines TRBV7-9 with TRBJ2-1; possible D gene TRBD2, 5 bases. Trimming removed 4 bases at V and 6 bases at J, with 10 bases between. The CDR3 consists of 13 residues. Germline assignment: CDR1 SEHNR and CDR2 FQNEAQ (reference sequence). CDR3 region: CASSYPSSNEQFF. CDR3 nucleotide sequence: TGTGCCAGCAGCTACCCTAGCTCCAATGAGCAGTTCTTC.

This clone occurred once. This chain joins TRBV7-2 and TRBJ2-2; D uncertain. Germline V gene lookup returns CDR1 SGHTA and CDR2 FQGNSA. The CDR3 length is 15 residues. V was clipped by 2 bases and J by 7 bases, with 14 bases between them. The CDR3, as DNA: TGTGCCAGCAGCTTATCACTCTCCGCGTTCGGGGAGCTGTTTTTT. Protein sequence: CASSLSLSAFGELFF.

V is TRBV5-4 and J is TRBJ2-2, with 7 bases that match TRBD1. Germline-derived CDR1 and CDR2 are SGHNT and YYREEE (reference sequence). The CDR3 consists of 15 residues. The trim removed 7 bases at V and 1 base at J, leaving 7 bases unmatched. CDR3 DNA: TGTGCCAGCTTTCAACAGGGGTGGAACACCGGGGAGCTGTTTTTT. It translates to CASFQQGWNTGELFF.

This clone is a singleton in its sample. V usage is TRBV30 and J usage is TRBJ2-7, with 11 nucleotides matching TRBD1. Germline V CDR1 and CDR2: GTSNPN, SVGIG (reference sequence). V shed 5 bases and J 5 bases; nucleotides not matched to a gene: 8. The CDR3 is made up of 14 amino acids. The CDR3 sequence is CAWGPGQGDHEQYF. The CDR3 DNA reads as TGTGCCTGGGGGCCGGGACAGGGGGACCACGAGCAGTACTTC.

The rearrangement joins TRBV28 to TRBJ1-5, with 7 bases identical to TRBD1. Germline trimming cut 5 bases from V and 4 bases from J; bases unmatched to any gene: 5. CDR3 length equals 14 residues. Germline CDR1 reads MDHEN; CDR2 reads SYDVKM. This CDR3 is CASSPLGQNQPQHF. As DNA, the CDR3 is TGTGCCAGCAGTCCTCTGGGACAGAATCAGCCCCAGCATTTT.

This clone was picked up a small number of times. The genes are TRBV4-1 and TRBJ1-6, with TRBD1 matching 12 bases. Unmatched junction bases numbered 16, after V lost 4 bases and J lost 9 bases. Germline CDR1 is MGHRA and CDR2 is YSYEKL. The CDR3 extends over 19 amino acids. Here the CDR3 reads CASSPSSVRDRGPSSPLHF. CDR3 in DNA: TGCGCCAGCAGCCCATCAAGTGTCCGGGACAGGGGGCCTAGTTCACCCCTCCACTTT.